A selection of T cell receptor beta chains follows, all from one sample in a study of T cell responses to AZD1222 COVID-19 vaccine. Some clones are missing from TCRdb's copy, which holds only in-frame ones; the method was immunoSEQ multiplex PCR. Among 150,000 to 200,000 clones, around 93% were seen once, and the ten largest hold roughly 9.2%. Sequences were derived from peripheral blood, sampled on day 0 of AZD1222 vaccination. These receptors originate from an adult in good health. The CDR3 runs from the conserved cysteine through the conserved F or W. A D gene is named only where the DNA matches it firmly. Clone size is given for some rows only: seen once, a few or many times, or a class if the clone is expanded.

TRBD1,TRBJ1-3,TRBV5-1,-,TGCGCCAGCAGCTTGGAGGGGGCACTCTCTGGAAACACCATATATTTT,CASSLEGALSGNTIYF
TRBD1,TRBJ2-2,TRBV7-2,-,TGTGCCAGCAGCTCCCCGGGACAGGGGATTTGGGAGCTGTTTTTT,CASSSPGQGIWELFF
-,TRBJ1-2,TRBV19,-,TGTGCCAGTAGTATCGGTCACTTTCAGGGTGGCTATGGCTACACCTTC,CASSIGHFQGGYGYTF
-,TRBJ1-2,TRBV30,-,TGTGCCTGGAAGACCCCGGGACCAGCGGCCGACTATGGCTACACCTTC,CAWKTPGPAADYGYTF
-,TRBJ2-1,TRBV28,-,TGTGCCAGCAGTTTATTTGGTAGAAGTTTTAGTGAGCAGTTCTTC,CASSLFGRSFSEQFF
-,TRBJ2-7,TRBV27,-,TGTGCCAGCAGGGCAACCTACGAGCAGTACTTC,CASRATYEQYF
TRBD1,TRBJ2-2,TRBV2,-,TGTGCCAGCAGTGGACAGGGACCGAACACCGGGGAGCTGTTTTTT,CASSGQGPNTGELFF
TRBD2,TRBJ2-5,TRBV28,-,TGTGCCAGCAGTTTAGTCCCGACTAGCGGGAGGGCCGGGGAGACCCAGTACTTC,CASSLVPTSGRAGETQYF
-,TRBJ1-2,TRBV28,-,TGTGCCAGCAGTTTATTCTCAGGGTCGAGCTATGGCTACACCTTC,CASSLFSGSSYGYTF
TRBD2,TRBJ2-1,TRBV7-8,-,TGTGCCAGCAGCCAAATGGGACTAGCGGGGGGCGAGCAGTTCTTC,CASSQMGLAGGEQFF
TRBD1,TRBJ2-7,TRBV20-1,-,TGCAGTGCTAGTTCGCCGCCCGGGACAGGGCGGTACGAGCAGTACTTC,CSASSPPGTGRYEQYF
TRBD2,TRBJ2-1,TRBV6-5,-,TGTGCCAGCAGCCAGCGGGAGGGCCTCAATGAGCAGTTCTTC,CASSQREGLNEQFF
-,TRBJ2-7,TRBV27,-,TGTGCCAGCAGTTTATATGGGGGGAGGTACGAGCAGTACTTC,CASSLYGGRYEQYF
TRBD1,TRBJ2-7,TRBV27,-,TGTGCCAGCAGTAGAAACAGGGGCTACGAGCAGTACTTC,CASSRNRGYEQYF
TRBD2,TRBJ2-7,TRBV18,-,TGTGCCAGCTCACCGGCTAGCGGGGGTCGTCCCTCCGAGCAGTACTTC,CASSPASGGRPSEQYF
-,TRBJ1-2,TRBV3-1/TRBV3-2,-,TGTGCCAGCAGCCAGAATAACTATGGCTACACCTTC,CASSQNNYGYTF
TRBD2,TRBJ2-3,TRBV2,once,TGTGCCAGCAGTGGGACGGGACTAGCGGGGGCGGCGCAGTATTTT,CASSGTGLAGAAQYF
-,TRBJ1-2,TRBV19,-,TGTGCCAGTAGTGACTCGCGTCGAGGGGATGGCTACACCTTC,CASSDSRRGDGYTF
-,TRBJ1-2,TRBV7-3,-,TGTGCCAGCAGCCGGGGTGGGGGAGAAGGTTTCTATGGCTACACCTTC,CASSRGGGEGFYGYTF
-,TRBJ1-3,TRBV5-6,-,TGTGCCAGCAGCTTTGACCCCATGGGAAACACCATATATTTT,CASSFDPMGNTIYF
-,TRBJ2-2,TRBV5-1,-,TGCGCCAGCAGCTTGAACAGGGCGGGCACCGGGGAGCTGTTTTTT,CASSLNRAGTGELFF
-,TRBJ2-7,TRBV5-1,few,TGCGCCAGCAGCCAACTAGAATCCAGCGCCTACGAGCAGTACTTC,CASSQLESSAYEQYF
TRBD1,TRBJ1-2,TRBV5-6,-,TGTGCCAGCAGCACATACAAGGGACAGCCCTATGGCTACACCTTC,CASSTYKGQPYGYTF
-,TRBJ1-6,TRBV5-4,-,TGTGCCAGCAGCTTGGTAGGAAATTCACCCCTCCACTTT,CASSLVGNSPLHF
-,TRBJ1-5,TRBV29-1,-,TGCAGCGTCAGGACCTCGGTAGGCAATCAGCCCCAGCATTTT,CSVRTSVGNQPQHF
TRBD2,TRBJ2-7,TRBV5-6,-,TGTGCCAGCAGCCCGGGGGGACTTAGTTTCTACGAGCAGTACTTC,CASSPGGLSFYEQYF
-,TRBJ2-7,TRBV12-2,once,TGTGCAAGTCGCTTACCCCGAAGGAGGGCCTACGAGCAGTACTTC,CASRLPRRRAYEQYF
-,TRBJ1-3,TRBV2,-,TGTGCCAGCAGTGATGCCCTTAGGGGGGGGAAATACACCATATATTTT,CASSDALRGGKYTIYF
-,TRBJ1-2,TRBV7-8,-,TGTGCCAGCAGCTATGCGAGGGACTATGGCTACACCTTC,CASSYARDYGYTF
-,TRBJ1-2,TRBV11-2,-,TGTGCCAGCAGCTTAGGAGGGGGATCATATCGCTACACCTTC,CASSLGGGSYRYTF
TRBD2,TRBJ2-7,TRBV7-9,-,TGTGCCAGCAGCTTATATTCGGCGGGAGAGTACGAGCAGTACTTC,CASSLYSAGEYEQYF
-,TRBJ1-6,TRBV4-1,few,TGCGCCAGCAGCCAACCTGGCGGGAATTCACCCCTCCACTTT,CASSQPGGNSPLHF
-,TRBJ2-5,TRBV7-9,-,TGTGCCAGCAGCTCCCCTTTCGGGCAAGAGACCCAGTACTTC,CASSSPFGQETQYF
-,TRBJ1-1,TRBV5-8,-,TGTGCCAGCAGCTTGGGGGGGCTCCCATTTAACACTGAAGCTTTCTTT,CASSLGGLPFNTEAFF
-,TRBJ1-6,TRBV4-3,-,TGCGCCAGCAGCCAAGATCAAGTTTCACCCCTCCACTTT,CASSQDQVSPLHF
TRBD1,TRBJ1-2,TRBV9,-,TGTGCCAGCAGCCCCCGGCAGGGGGACTATGGCTACACCTTC,CASSPRQGDYGYTF
-,TRBJ1-1,TRBV6-5,-,TGTGCCAGCGGTCCCCGCCGGTACACTGAAGCTTTCTTT,CASGPRRYTEAFF
TRBD1,TRBJ2-7,TRBV18,once,TGTGCCAGCTCACGGACGGACAGGGCCTACGAGCAGTACTTC,CASSRTDRAYEQYF
-,TRBJ2-5,TRBV7-9,-,TGTGCCAGCAGCTTTGGGGATGGCGAGACCCAGTACTTC,CASSFGDGETQYF
-,TRBJ2-2,TRBV5-5,-,TGTGCCAGCAGCTTACAGGGGAGGCCCGGGGAGCTGTTTTTT,CASSLQGRPGELFF
-,TRBJ1-1,TRBV24-1,-,TGTGCCACCAGTGAAGGACAAACGGGCACTGAAGCTTTCTTT,CATSEGQTGTEAFF
-,TRBJ2-5,TRBV7-9,-,TGTGCCAGCAGCTCAAGGAGACAGACTCAAGAGACCCAGTACTTC,CASSSRRQTQETQYF
-,TRBJ1-2,TRBV6-5,-,TGTGCCAGCAGTTGGGCAGGACAGCTCAGGCGGGGCTACACCTTC,CASSWAGQLRRGYTF
TRBD1,TRBJ1-2,TRBV3-1/TRBV3-2,-,TGTGCCAGCAGCAGAGACAGGGGGCGAGGGTTGGGCGACTATGGCTACACCTTC,CASSRDRGRGLGDYGYTF
TRBD2,TRBJ2-1,TRBV15,-,TGTGCCACCAGCACGGGACTAGCGGGGCTTAATGAGCAGTTCTTC,CATSTGLAGLNEQFF
TRBD1,TRBJ2-7,TRBV6-5,-,TGTGCCAGCACTCAAGGGGGCCGGGGCGAGCAGTACTTC,CASTQGGRGEQYF
TRBD1,TRBJ1-2,TRBV28,-,TGTGCCAGCAGTTTAGACCACAGGGGGCTAAGCTATGGCTACACCTTC,CASSLDHRGLSYGYTF
-,TRBJ1-4,TRBV7-8,-,TGTGCCAGCAGCTTAGCCCTAGGGGACATAGGGGGAAAACTGTTTTTT,CASSLALGDIGGKLFF
-,TRBJ2-1,TRBV10-2,-,TGCGCCAGCAGTTCTGGACGGCAACCCCCCAATGAGCAGTTCTTC,CASSSGRQPPNEQFF
-,TRBJ1-3,TRBV15,-,TGTGCCACCAGCAGTGGGGGAGTCTCTGGAAACACCATATATTTT,CATSSGGVSGNTIYF
-,TRBJ2-7,TRBV19,-,TGTGCCAGTAGTTCCCACAGGGATCCCTACGAGCAGTACTTC,CASSSHRDPYEQYF
TRBD1,TRBJ2-2,TRBV7-9,-,TGTGCCAGCAGCTTTTCCCCCGGTCAGGGGGTCCCCGGGGAGCTGTTTTTT,CASSFSPGQGVPGELFF
-,TRBJ1-4,TRBV30,-,TGTGCCTGGAGTGTTTCCATTTTTGAAAAACTGTTTTTT,CAWSVSIFEKLFF
TRBD2,TRBJ2-2,TRBV15,-,TGTGCCACCACTGAGACTAGCGGGAGACGGCAGGGGACCGGGGAGCTGTTTTTT,CATTETSGRRQGTGELFF
-,TRBJ2-6,TRBV6-2/TRBV6-3,-,TGTGCCAGCAGTTACGTCCTCGGACCGCACTCTGGGGCCAACGTCCTGACTTTC,CASSYVLGPHSGANVLTF
-,TRBJ2-1,TRBV6-5,once,TGTGCCAGCAGCCACGGACGCGGCGACAATGAGCAGTTCTTC,CASSHGRGDNEQFF
-,TRBJ2-1,TRBV2,-,TGTGCCAGCAGTGAAGAAGGCAGGGTCAATGAGCAGTTCTTC,CASSEEGRVNEQFF
TRBD1,TRBJ2-2,TRBV11-2,-,TGTGCCAGCAGCAGACGGACAGGGCTTGGGGGGGAGCTGTTTTTT,CASSRRTGLGGELFF
TRBD2,TRBJ2-3,TRBV11-3,-,TGTGCCAGCAGCCAGGGACTAGCGGGATTGGATACGCAGTATTTT,CASSQGLAGLDTQYF
-,TRBJ1-4,TRBV7-2,-,TGTGCCGTCGGCAAGAGGGAAAAACTGTTTTTT,CAVGKREKLFF